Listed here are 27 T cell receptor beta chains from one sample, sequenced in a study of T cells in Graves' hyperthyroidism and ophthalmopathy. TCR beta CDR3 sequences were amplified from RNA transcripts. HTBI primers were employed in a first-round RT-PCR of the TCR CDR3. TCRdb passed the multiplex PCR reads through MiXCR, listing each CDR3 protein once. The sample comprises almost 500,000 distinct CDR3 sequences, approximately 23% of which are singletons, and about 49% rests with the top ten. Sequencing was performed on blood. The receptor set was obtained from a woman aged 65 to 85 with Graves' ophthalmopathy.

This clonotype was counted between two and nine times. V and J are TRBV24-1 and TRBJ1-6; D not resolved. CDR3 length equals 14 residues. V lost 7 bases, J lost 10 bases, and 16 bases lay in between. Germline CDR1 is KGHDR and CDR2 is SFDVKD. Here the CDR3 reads CATSTGVQGSPLHF. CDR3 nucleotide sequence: TGTGCCACCAGCACGGGAGTACAAGGATCACCCCTCCACTTT.

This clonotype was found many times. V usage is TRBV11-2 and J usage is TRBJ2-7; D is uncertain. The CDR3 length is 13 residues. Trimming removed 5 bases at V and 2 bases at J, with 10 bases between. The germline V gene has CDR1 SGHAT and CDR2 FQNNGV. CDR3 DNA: TGTGCCAGCAGCCAACATACCACCTACGAGCAGTACTTC. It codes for CASSQHTTYEQYF.

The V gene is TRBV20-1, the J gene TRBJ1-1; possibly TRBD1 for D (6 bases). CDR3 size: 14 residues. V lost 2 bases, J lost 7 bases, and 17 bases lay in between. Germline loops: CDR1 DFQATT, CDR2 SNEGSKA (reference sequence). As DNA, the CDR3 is TGCAGTGCTAGATCAGGGGTCGGAGTCGTTGAAGCTTTCTTT. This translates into CSARSGVGVVEAFF.

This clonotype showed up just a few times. In nucleotides, the CDR3 is TGCGCCAGCAGCCAGGACCTTAGCAATCAGCCCCAGCATTTT. It encodes CASSQDLSNQPQHF. The V call is TRBV4-1, the J call TRBJ1-5, with D hard to call. The CDR3 runs 14 residues. Germline CDR1 is MGHRA and CDR2 is YSYEKL. V was cut by 3 bases and J by 0 bases, with 6 bases left in between.

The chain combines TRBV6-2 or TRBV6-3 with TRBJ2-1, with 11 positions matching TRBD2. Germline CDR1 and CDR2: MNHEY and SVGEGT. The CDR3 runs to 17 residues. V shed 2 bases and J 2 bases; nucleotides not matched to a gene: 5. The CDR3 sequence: CASSYRTSGPTYNEQFF. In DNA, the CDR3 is TGTGCCAGCAGTTACCGGACTAGCGGGCCTACCTACAATGAGCAGTTCTTC.

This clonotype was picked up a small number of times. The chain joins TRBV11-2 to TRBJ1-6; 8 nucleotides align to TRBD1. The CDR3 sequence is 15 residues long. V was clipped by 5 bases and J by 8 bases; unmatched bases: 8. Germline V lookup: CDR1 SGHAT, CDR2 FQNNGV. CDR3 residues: CASSRLGTGYSPLHF. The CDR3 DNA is TGTGCCAGCAGCCGACTTGGGACAGGATATTCACCCCTCCACTTT.

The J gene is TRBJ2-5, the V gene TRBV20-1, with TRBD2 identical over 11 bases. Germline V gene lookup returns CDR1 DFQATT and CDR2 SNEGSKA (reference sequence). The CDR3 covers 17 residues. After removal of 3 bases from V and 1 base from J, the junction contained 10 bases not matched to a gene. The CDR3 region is CSASWAGTSGLQETQYF. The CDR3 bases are TGCAGTGCTAGTTGGGCCGGGACTAGCGGTCTCCAAGAGACCCAGTACTTC.

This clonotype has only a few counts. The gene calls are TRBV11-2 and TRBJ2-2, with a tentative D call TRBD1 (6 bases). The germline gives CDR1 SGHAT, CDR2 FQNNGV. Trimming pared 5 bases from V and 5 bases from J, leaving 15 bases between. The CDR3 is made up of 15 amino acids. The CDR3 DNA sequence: TGTGCCAGCAGCCCTACAGGGTCCGGAACCGGGGAGCTGTTTTTT. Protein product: CASSPTGSGTGELFF. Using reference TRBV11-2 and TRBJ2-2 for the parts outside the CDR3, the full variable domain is EAGVAQSPRYKIIEKRQSVAFWCNPISGHATLYWYQQILGQGPKLLIQFQNNGVVDDSQLPKDRFSAERLKGVDSTLKIQPAKLEDSAVYLCASSPTGSGTGELFFGEGSRLTVL.

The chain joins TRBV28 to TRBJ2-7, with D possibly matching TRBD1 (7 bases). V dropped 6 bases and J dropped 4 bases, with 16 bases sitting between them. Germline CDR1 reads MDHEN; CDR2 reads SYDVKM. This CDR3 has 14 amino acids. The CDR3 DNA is TGTGCCAGCAGGAAAGAGACAGGGAGGTACGAGCAGTACTTC. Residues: CASRKETGRYEQYF. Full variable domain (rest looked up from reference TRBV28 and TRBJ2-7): DVKVTQSSRYLVKRTGEKVFLECVQDMDHENMFWYRQDPGLGLRLIYFSYDVKMKEKGDIPEGYSVSREKKERFSLILESASTNQTSMYLCASRKETGRYEQYFGPGTRLTVT.

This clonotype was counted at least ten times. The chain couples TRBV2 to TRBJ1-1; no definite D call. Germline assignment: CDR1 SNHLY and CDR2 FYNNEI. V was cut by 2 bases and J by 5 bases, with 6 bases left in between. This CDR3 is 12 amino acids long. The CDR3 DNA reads TGTGCCAGCAGTGAATTGGGAACTGAAGCTTTCTTT. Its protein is CASSELGTEAFF.

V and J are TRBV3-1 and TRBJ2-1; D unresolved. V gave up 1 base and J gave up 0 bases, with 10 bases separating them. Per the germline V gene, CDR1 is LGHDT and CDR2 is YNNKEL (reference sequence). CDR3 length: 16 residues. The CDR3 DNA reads TGTGCCAGCAGCCAAGTGGGCGCGAGCTCCTACAATGAGCAGTTCTTC. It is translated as CASSQVGASSYNEQFF.

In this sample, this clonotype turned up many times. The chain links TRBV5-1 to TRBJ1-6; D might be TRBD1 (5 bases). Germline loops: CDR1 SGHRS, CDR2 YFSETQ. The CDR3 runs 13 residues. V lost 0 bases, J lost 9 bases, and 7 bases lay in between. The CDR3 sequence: CASSLAGRSPLHF. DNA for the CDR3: TGCGCCAGCAGCTTGGCGGGGCGTTCACCCCTCCACTTT.

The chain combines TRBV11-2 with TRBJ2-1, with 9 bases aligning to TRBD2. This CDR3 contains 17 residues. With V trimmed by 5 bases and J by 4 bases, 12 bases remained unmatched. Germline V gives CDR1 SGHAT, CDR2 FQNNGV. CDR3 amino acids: CASSRGAGTSIYNEQFF. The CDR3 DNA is TGTGCCAGCAGCCGAGGGGCAGGGACTAGCATATACAATGAGCAGTTCTTC.

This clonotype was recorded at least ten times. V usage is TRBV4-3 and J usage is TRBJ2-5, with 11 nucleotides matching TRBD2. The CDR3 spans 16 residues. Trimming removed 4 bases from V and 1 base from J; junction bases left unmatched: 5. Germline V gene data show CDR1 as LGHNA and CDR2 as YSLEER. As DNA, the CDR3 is TGCGCCAGCAGCCCGACTCTAGCGGGAGGCCAAGAGACCCAGTACTTC. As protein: CASSPTLAGGQETQYF.

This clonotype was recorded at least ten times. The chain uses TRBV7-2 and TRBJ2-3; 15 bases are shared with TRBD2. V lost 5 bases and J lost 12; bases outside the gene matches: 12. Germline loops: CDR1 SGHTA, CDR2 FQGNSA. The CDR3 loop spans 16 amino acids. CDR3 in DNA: TGTGCCAGCAGCAAAACAGGACTAGCGGGAGGGCCAGCCCAGTATTTT. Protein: CASSKTGLAGGPAQYF.

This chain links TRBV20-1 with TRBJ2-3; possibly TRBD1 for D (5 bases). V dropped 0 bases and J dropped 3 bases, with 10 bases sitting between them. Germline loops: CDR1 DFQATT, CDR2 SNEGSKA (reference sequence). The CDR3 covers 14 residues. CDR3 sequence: CSARDRARTDTQYF. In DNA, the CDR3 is TGCAGTGCTAGAGACAGGGCTCGGACAGATACGCAGTATTTT.

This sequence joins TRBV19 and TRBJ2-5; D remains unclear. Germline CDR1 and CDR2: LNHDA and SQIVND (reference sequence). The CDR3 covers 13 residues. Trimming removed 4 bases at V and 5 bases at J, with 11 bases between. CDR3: CASSTSNVETQYF. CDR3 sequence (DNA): TGTGCCAGTAGTACTTCAAATGTCGAGACCCAGTACTTC.

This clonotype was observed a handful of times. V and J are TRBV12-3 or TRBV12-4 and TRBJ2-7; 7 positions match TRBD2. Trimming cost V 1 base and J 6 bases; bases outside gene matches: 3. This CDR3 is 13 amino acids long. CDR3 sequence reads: CASSLGGSGEQYF. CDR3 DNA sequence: TGTGCCAGCAGTTTAGGCGGGAGCGGCGAGCAGTACTTC.

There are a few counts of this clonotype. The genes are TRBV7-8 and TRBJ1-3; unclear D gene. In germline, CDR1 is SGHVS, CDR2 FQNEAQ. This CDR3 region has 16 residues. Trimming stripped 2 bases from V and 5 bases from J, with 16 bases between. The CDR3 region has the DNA TGTGCCAGCAGCTTAATTGGGCAATCTCTTAGAAACACCATATATTTT. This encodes CASSLIGQSLRNTIYF.

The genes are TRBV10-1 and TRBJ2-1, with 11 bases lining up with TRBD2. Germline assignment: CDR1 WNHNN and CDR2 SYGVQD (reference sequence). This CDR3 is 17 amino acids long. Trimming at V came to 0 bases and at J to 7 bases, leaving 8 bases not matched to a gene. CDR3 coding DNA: TGCGCCAGCAGTGAGTCACGTAGCGGGAGGGTCCGGAATGAGCAGTTCTTC. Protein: CASSESRSGRVRNEQFF.

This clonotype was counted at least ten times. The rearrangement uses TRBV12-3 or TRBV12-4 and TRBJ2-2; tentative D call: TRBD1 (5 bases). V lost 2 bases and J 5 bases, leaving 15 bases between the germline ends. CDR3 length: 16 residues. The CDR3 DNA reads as TGTGCCAGCAGTTTAAAAGCAGGGATCAAGACCGGGGAGCTGTTTTTT. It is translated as CASSLKAGIKTGELFF.

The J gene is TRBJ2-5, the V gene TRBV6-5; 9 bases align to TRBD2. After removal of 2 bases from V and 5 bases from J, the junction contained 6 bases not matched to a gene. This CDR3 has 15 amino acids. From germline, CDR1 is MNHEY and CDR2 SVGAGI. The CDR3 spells CASSYGGRARETQYF. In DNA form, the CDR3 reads TGTGCCAGCAGTTACGGCGGGAGGGCCAGGGAGACCCAGTACTTC.

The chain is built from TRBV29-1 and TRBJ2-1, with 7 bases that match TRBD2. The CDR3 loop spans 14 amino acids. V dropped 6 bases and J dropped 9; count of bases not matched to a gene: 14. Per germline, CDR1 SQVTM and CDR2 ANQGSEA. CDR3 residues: CSVPGGGKDAEQFF. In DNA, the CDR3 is TGCAGCGTCCCCGGGGGAGGGAAAGACGCTGAGCAGTTCTTC.

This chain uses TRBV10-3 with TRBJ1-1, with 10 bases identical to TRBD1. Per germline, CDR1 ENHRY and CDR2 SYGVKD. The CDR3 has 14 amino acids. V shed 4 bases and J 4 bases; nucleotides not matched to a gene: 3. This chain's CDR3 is CAISGQGAITEAFF. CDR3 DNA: TGTGCCATCAGTGGACAGGGGGCGATCACTGAAGCTTTCTTT.

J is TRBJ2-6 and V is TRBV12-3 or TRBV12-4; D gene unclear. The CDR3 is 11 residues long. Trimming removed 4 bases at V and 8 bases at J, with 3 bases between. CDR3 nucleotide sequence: TGTGCCAGCAGTTCTACCAACGTCCTGACTTTC. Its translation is CASSSTNVLTF.

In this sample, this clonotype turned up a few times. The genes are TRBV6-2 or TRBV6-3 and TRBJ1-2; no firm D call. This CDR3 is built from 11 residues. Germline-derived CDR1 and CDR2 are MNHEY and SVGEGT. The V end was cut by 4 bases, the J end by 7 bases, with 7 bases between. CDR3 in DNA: TGTGCCAGCAGTTCCCGTCTTGGCTACACCTTC. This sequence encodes CASSSRLGYTF.

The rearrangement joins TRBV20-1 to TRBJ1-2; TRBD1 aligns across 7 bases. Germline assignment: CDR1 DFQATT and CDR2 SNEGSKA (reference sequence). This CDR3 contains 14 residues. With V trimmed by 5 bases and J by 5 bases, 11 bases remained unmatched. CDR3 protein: CSAGPPGTEYGYTF. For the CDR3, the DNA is TGCAGTGCTGGGCCCCCCGGGACAGAGTATGGCTACACCTTC.